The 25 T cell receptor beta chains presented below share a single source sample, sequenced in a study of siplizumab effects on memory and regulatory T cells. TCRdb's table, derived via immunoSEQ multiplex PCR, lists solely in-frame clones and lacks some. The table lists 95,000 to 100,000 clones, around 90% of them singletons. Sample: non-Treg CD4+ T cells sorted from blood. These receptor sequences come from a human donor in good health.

This chain's CDR3 is CASSLTGDYTEAFF. CDR3 bases: TGTGCCAGCAGTCTGACAGGGGACTACACTGAAGCTTTCTTT. The chain carries TRBV7-9 and TRBJ1-1; 8 bases agree with TRBD1. V lost 6 bases, J lost 3 bases, and 6 bases stayed unmatched. This CDR3 contains 14 residues. From germline, CDR1 is SEHNR and CDR2 FQNEAQ (reference sequence).

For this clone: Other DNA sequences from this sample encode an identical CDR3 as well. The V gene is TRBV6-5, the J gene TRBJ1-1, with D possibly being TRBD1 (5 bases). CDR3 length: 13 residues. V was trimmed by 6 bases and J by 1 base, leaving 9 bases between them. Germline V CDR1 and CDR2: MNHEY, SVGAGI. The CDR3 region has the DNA TGTGCCAGCAGCCGCACAGGGAACACTGAAGCTTTCTTT. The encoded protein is CASSRTGNTEAFF.

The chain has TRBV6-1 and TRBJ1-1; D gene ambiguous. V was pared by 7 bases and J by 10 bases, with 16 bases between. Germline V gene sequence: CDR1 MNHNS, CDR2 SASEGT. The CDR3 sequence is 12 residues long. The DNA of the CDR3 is TGTGCCAGCACCACTGGCTGGGGTGGAGCTTTCTTT. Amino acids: CASTTGWGGAFF.

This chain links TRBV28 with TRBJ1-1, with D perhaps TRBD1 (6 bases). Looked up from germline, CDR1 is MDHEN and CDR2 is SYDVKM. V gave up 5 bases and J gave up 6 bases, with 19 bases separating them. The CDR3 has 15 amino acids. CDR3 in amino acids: CASSTTGGARSEAFF. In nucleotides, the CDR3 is TGTGCCAGCAGTACCACCGGGGGGGCGCGTTCTGAAGCTTTCTTT. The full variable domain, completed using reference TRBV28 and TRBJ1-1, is DVKVTQSSRYLVKRTGEKVFLECVQDMDHENMFWYRQDPGLGLRLIYFSYDVKMKEKGDIPEGYSVSREKKERFSLILESASTNQTSMYLCASSTTGGARSEAFFGQGTRLTVV.

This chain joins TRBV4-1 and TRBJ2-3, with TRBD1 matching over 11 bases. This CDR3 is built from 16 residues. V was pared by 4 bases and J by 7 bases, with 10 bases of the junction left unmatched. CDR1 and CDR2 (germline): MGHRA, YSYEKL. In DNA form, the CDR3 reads TGCGCCAGCAGCCTTTTGACCGGGACAGGGGGAAATACGCAGTATTTT. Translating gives CASSLLTGTGGNTQYF.

This chain's CDR3 is CASTRQGYGNQPQHF. CDR3 DNA: TGTGCCAGCACCCGCCAGGGGTATGGCAATCAGCCCCAGCATTTT. The chain links TRBV28 to TRBJ1-5; tentative D call: TRBD1 (6 bases). Germline assignment: CDR1 MDHEN and CDR2 SYDVKM. With 7 bases removed from V and 2 bases from J, the gap between germline ends came to 15 bases. This CDR3 spans 15 amino acids. Supplemented by reference TRBV28 and TRBJ1-5, the full variable domain reads DVKVTQSSRYLVKRTGEKVFLECVQDMDHENMFWYRQDPGLGLRLIYFSYDVKMKEKGDIPEGYSVSREKKERFSLILESASTNQTSMYLCASTRQGYGNQPQHFGDGTRLSIL.

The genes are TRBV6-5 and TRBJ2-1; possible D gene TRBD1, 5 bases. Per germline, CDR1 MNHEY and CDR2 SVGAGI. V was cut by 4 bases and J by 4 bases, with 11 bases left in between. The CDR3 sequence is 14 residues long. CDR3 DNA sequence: TGTGCCAGCAGTTCACGGACAAATTACAATGAGCAGTTCTTC. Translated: CASSSRTNYNEQFF.

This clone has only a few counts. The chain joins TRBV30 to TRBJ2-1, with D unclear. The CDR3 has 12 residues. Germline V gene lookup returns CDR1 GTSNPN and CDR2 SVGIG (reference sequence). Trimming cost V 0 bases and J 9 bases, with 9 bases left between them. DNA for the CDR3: TGTGCCTGGAGTGTCTCCCCTGGTGAGCAGTTCTTC. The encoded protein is CAWSVSPGEQFF.

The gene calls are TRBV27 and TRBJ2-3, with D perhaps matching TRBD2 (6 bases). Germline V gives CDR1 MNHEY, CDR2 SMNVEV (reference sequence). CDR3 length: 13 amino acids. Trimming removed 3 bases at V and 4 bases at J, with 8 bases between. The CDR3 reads CASSFGSSDTQYF. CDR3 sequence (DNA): TGTGCCAGCAGTTTCGGGAGTTCAGATACGCAGTATTTT.

The CDR3 sequence: CASKADSTDTQYF. CDR3 DNA sequence: TGTGCCAGCAAAGCGGACAGTACAGATACGCAGTATTTT. The chain combines TRBV2 with TRBJ2-3; perhaps TRBD1 as D (6 bases). Germline-derived CDR1 and CDR2 are SNHLY and FYNNEI. The CDR3 has 13 residues. V shed 7 bases and J shed 3 bases, with 11 bases lying between them.

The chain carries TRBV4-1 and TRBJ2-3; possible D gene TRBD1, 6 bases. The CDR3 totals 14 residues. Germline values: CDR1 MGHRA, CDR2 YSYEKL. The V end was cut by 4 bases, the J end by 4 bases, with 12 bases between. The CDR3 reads CASSPGSGADTQYF. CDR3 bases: TGCGCCAGCAGCCCAGGATCAGGGGCAGATACGCAGTATTTT.

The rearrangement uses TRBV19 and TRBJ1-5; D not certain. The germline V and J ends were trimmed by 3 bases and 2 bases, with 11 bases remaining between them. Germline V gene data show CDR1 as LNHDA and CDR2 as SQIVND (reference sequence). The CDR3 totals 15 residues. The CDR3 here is CASSISPNRNQPQHF. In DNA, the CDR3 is TGTGCCAGTAGTATTTCCCCCAATCGCAATCAGCCCCAGCATTTT.

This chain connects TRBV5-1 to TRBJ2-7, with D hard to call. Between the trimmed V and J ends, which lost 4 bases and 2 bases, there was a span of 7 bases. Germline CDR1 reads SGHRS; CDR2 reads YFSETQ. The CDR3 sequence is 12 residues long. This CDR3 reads CASSASTYEQYF. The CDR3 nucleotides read TGCGCCAGCAGCGCATCTACCTACGAGCAGTACTTC.

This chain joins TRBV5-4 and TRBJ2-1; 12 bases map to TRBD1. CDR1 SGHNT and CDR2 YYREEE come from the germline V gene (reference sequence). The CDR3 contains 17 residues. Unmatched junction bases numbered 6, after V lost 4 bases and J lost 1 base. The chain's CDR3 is CASSLGTGGASYNEQFF. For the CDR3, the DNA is TGTGCCAGCAGCCTAGGGACAGGGGGCGCGTCCTACAATGAGCAGTTCTTC. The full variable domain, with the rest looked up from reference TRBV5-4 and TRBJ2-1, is ETGVTQSPTHLIKTRGQQVTLRCSSQSGHNTVSWYQQALGQGPQFIFQYYREEENGRGNFPPRFSGLQFPNYSSELNVNALELDDSALYLCASSLGTGGASYNEQFFGPGTRLTVL.

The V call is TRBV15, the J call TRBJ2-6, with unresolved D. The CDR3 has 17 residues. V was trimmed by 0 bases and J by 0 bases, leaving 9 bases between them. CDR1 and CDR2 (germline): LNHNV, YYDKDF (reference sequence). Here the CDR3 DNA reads TGTGCCACCAGCAGAGATCCCAGGAGCTCTGGGGCCAACGTCCTGACTTTC. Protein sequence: CATSRDPRSSGANVLTF.

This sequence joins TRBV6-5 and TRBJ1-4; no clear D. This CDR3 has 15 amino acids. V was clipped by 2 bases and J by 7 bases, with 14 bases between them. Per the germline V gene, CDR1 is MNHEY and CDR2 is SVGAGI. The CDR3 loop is CASSYLRGGSEKLFF. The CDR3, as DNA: TGTGCCAGCAGTTACCTACGGGGAGGTAGTGAAAAACTGTTTTTT.

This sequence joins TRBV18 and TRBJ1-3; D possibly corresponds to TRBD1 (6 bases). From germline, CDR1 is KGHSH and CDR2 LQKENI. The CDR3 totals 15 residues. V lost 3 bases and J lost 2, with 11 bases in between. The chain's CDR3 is CASSPRQGPGNTIYF. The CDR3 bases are TGTGCCAGCTCACCTCGGCAGGGGCCTGGAAACACCATATATTTT.

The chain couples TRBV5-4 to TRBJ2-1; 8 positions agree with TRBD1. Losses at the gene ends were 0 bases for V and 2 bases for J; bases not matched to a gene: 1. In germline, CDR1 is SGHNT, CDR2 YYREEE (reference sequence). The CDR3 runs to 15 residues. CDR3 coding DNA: TGTGCCAGCAGCTTGGGGACAGGGACCTACAATGAGCAGTTCTTC. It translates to CASSLGTGTYNEQFF.

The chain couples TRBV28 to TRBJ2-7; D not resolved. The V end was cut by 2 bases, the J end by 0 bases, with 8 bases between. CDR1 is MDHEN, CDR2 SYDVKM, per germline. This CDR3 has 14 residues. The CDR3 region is CASSLHMSSYEQYF. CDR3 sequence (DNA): TGTGCCAGCAGTTTACACATGTCCTCCTACGAGCAGTACTTC. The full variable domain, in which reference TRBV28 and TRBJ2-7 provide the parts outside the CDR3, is DVKVTQSSRYLVKRTGEKVFLECVQDMDHENMFWYRQDPGLGLRLIYFSYDVKMKEKGDIPEGYSVSREKKERFSLILESASTNQTSMYLCASSLHMSSYEQYFGPGTRLTVT.

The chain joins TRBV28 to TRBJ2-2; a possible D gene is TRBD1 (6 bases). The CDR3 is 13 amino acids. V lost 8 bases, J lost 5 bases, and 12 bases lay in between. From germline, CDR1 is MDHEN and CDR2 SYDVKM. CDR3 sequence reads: CASLPGVTGELFF. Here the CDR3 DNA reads TGTGCCAGCCTGCCAGGGGTTACCGGGGAGCTGTTTTTT.

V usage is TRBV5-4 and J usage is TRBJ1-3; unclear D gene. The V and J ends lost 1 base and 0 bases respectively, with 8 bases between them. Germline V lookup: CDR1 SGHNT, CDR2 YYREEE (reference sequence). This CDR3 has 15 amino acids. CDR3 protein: CASSLSGSSGNTIYF. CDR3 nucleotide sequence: TGTGCCAGCAGCTTGTCGGGATCCTCTGGAAACACCATATATTTT.

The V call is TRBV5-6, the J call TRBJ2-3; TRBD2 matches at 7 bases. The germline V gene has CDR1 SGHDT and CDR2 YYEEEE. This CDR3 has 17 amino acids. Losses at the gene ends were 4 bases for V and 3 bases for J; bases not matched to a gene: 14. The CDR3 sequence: CASSLDLAGVGTDTQYF. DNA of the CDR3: TGTGCCAGCAGCCTTGATCTGGCGGGAGTCGGTACAGATACGCAGTATTTT.

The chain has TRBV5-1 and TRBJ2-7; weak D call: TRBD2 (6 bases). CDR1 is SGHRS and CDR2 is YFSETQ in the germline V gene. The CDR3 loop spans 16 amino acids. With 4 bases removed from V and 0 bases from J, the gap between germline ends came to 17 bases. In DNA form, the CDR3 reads TGCGCCAGCAGCAAGGGGATCGGGAGCTACTCCTACGAGCAGTACTTC. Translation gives CASSKGIGSYSYEQYF.

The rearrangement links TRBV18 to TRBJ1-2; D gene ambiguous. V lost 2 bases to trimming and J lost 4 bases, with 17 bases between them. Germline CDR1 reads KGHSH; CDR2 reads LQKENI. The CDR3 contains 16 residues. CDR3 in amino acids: CASSPSIWSQSYGYTF. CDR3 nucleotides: TGTGCCAGCTCACCATCGATTTGGAGTCAGAGCTATGGCTACACCTTC.

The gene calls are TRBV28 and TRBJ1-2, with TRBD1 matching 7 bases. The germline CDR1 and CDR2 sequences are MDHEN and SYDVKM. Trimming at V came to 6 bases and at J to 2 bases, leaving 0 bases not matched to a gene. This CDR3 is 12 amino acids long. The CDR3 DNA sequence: TGTGCCAGCAGACAGGGGAACTATGGCTACACCTTC. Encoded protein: CASRQGNYGYTF.